This passage covers 26 T cell receptor beta chains from one sample sequenced in a study of T cells in tuberculosis (dated by TCRdb to between 2017 and 2018). The method was the immunoSEQ multiplex PCR assay. As stored in TCRdb, this immuneACCESS dataset retains in-frame rearrangements with V and J assigned. A fraction of the clones does not appear; measured against another copy, unresolved V genes explain less than half of the discrepancy, and the remainder lacks a known reason. This sample is represented by some 41,000 clones; around 94% of them were singletons. The ten largest clones add up to under 2% of the sample. Sequencing was carried out using PBMCs. All receptors derive from a donor aged 10-29 years with latent tuberculosis or without tuberculosis infection. Some clones in this sample may be carry-over from other donors' samples.

The chain is built from TRBV28 and TRBJ2-1; possible D gene TRBD2, 6 bases. V lost 5 bases and J 5 bases, leaving 13 bases between the germline ends. Germline V CDR1 and CDR2: MDHEN, SYDVKM. The length of the CDR3 is 14 residues. The CDR3 DNA sequence: TGTGCCAGCAGTCATAGGGACTGGAACAATGAGCAGTTCTTC. Translating it yields CASSHRDWNNEQFF.

Here the CDR3 DNA reads TGCGCCAGCAGTTTCAAGGCGGGCATCTCAGAGACCCAGTACTTC. Protein product: CASSFKAGISETQYF. The chain employs TRBV5-1 and TRBJ2-5, with D tentatively TRBD2 (5 bases). Germline CDR1 is SGHRS and CDR2 is YFSETQ. CDR3 length: 15 amino acids. V was pared by 5 bases and J by 4 bases, with 18 bases between.

This sequence joins TRBV25-1 and TRBJ2-1, with 7 bases aligning to TRBD2. Trimming cost V 9 bases and J 7 bases; bases outside gene matches: 6. The CDR3 runs 12 residues. CDR1 is MGHDK, CDR2 SYGVNS, per germline. The CDR3 DNA is TGTGCCAGTACCCTCGGGGGGAATGAGCAGTTCTTC. It is translated as CASTLGGNEQFF.

CDR3 bases: TGTGCCACCAGCAGAGCGACAGGGGATGGCTACACCTTC. Protein product: CATSRATGDGYTF. This chain uses TRBV15 with TRBJ1-2; TRBD1 matches 8 bases. The germline V gene has CDR1 LNHNV and CDR2 YYDKDF (reference sequence). The V and J ends lost 1 base and 6 bases, in that order; junction bases with no gene match: 1. CDR3 length: 13 amino acids.

The chain employs TRBV7-2 and TRBJ2-7; 11 nucleotides match TRBD2. The V gene's germline CDR1 is SGHTA and CDR2 FQGNSA. V shed 5 bases and J 2 bases; nucleotides not matched to a gene: 5. The CDR3 runs 15 residues. In DNA, the CDR3 is TGTGCCAGCAGCCGAACTAGCGGGAGTGCCTACGAGCAGTACTTC. Encoded protein: CASSRTSGSAYEQYF.

The chain joins TRBV28 to TRBJ1-2; the match to TRBD1 covers 12 bases. CDR3 length: 15 residues. The germline gives CDR1 MDHEN, CDR2 SYDVKM. Losses at the gene ends were 5 bases for V and 4 bases for J; bases not matched to a gene: 5. The CDR3 DNA is TGTGCCAGCAGTCCGATGGGACAGGGGGCCTATGGCTACACCTTC. As protein: CASSPMGQGAYGYTF.

The chain uses TRBV5-4 and TRBJ2-1; D perhaps matches TRBD2 (6 bases). Germline-derived CDR1 and CDR2 are SGHNT and YYREEE (reference sequence). Trimming removed 4 bases from V and 5 bases from J, with 13 bases in between. This CDR3 has 14 residues. Here the CDR3 reads CASSKLADNNEQFF. CDR3 coding DNA: TGTGCCAGCAGCAAACTAGCTGATAACAATGAGCAGTTCTTC.

The chain joins TRBV9 to TRBJ1-5, with 8 bases identical to TRBD1. CDR1 is SGDLS and CDR2 is YYNGEE in the germline V gene. V was pared by 3 bases and J by 9 bases, with 8 bases of the junction left unmatched. The CDR3 consists of 14 residues. CDR3 coding DNA: TGTGCCAGCAGCGCCACAGGGGGTCACGCGCCCCAGCATTTT. Residues: CASSATGGHAPQHF.

The J gene is TRBJ1-5, the V gene TRBV18; 8 nucleotides align to TRBD1. The CDR3 runs to 16 residues. V was clipped by 4 bases and J by 1 base; unmatched bases: 6. Germline CDR1 reads KGHSH; CDR2 reads LQKENI. The chain's CDR3 is CASSRTTGASNQPQHF. CDR3 DNA: TGTGCCAGCTCACGCACGACAGGGGCGAGCAATCAGCCCCAGCATTTT.

The V call is TRBV10-2, the J call TRBJ1-1; D is undetermined. V was shortened by 6 bases and J by 1 base, with 6 bases between the two germline ends. Per the germline V gene, CDR1 is WSHSY and CDR2 is SAAADI. There are 12 residues in the CDR3. CDR3 region: CASRERNTEAFF. The CDR3 DNA is TGCGCCAGCAGAGAGCGGAACACTGAAGCTTTCTTT.

J is TRBJ1-2 and V is TRBV7-2, with 8 nucleotides matching TRBD1. Germline CDR1 is SGHTA and CDR2 is FQGNSA. V lost 1 base to trimming and J lost 6 bases; unmatched junction nucleotides: 7. The CDR3 length is 15 residues. The CDR3 DNA reads TGTGCCAGCAGCTTAGTGGGACAGGTCGTCGATGGCTACACCTTC. Its translation: CASSLVGQVVDGYTF.

The chain combines TRBV28 with TRBJ1-1; D is unclear. Looked up from germline, CDR1 is MDHEN and CDR2 is SYDVKM. The CDR3 sequence is 11 residues long. V was clipped by 5 bases and J by 9 bases, with 10 bases between them. The CDR3 is CASSPSRQAFF. CDR3 in DNA: TGTGCCAGCAGTCCCTCCAGGCAAGCTTTCTTT.

The CDR3 region is CASSPSSAYNEQFF. The CDR3 DNA reads as TGCGCCAGCAGCCCGTCTAGCGCCTACAATGAGCAGTTCTTC. The chain uses TRBV4-3 and TRBJ2-1, with D perhaps TRBD2 (6 bases). The germline V gene has CDR1 LGHNA and CDR2 YSLEER. The length of the CDR3 is 14 residues. Trimming left V 4 bases short and J 2 bases short, with 9 bases between.

The rearrangement links TRBV28 to TRBJ2-1, with a possible D match to TRBD2 (7 bases). V was cut by 3 bases and J by 2 bases, with 20 bases left in between. CDR1 and CDR2 from the germline V gene are MDHEN and SYDVKM. The CDR3 contains 18 residues. Here the CDR3 reads CASSFIRAGQETYNEQFF. The CDR3 DNA follows: TGTGCCAGCAGTTTCATTAGAGCGGGACAAGAAACCTACAATGAGCAGTTCTTC.

V gene TRBV28 combines with J gene TRBJ1-1, with 9 positions matching TRBD1. Trimming cost V 6 bases and J 1 base; bases outside gene matches: 12. The CDR3 runs 17 residues. Germline V gives CDR1 MDHEN, CDR2 SYDVKM. This chain's CDR3 is CASSPGLWGQGNTEAFF. CDR3 in DNA: TGTGCCAGCAGCCCCGGATTGTGGGGACAGGGGAACACTGAAGCTTTCTTT.

The chain employs TRBV7-3 and TRBJ2-3; D call uncertain. Germline loops: CDR1 SGHTA, CDR2 FQGTGA. V shed 1 base and J shed 6 bases, with 8 bases lying between them. The CDR3 is 13 residues long. CDR3 protein: CASSLIPRDTQYF. DNA of the CDR3: TGTGCCAGCAGCTTAATTCCGCGCGATACGCAGTATTTT.

The chain recombines TRBV5-1 with TRBJ2-1; 11 positions agree with TRBD2. The ends lost 0 bases at V and 3 bases at J; junction bases unmatched: 5. The germline CDR1 and CDR2 sequences are SGHRS and YFSETQ. The CDR3 spans 17 residues. Written as DNA, the CDR3 is TGCGCCAGCAGCTTGGAACTTACTAGCGGGAGCTACAATGAGCAGTTCTTC. Protein sequence: CASSLELTSGSYNEQFF.

This sequence joins TRBV4-3 and TRBJ1-2, with 11 bases lining up with TRBD1. The CDR3 totals 18 residues. The J segment lost 4 bases and the V segment lost 2 bases, leaving 12 bases of the junction unmatched. The germline V gene has CDR1 LGHNA and CDR2 YSLEER. The CDR3 here is CASSQLWTGGAVGYGYTF. The CDR3 DNA is TGCGCCAGCAGCCAACTTTGGACAGGGGGCGCGGTGGGCTATGGCTACACCTTC.

In this sample, this clone turned up a few times. V and J are TRBV19 and TRBJ1-1, with D hard to call. The CDR3 runs 13 residues. The germline V gene has CDR1 LNHDA and CDR2 SQIVND (reference sequence). Trimming pared 5 bases from V and 1 base from J, leaving 8 bases between. CDR3 nucleotide sequence: TGTGCCAGTAGTCATAGAGGGAACACTGAAGCTTTCTTT. Protein: CASSHRGNTEAFF.

CDR3: CASSLVTGTETYYGYTF. The CDR3 DNA reads as TGTGCCAGCAGCTTAGTAACAGGGACAGAAACATACTATGGCTACACCTTC. The chain has TRBV11-2 and TRBJ1-2; 7 bases fit TRBD1. V lost 1 base to trimming and J lost 3 bases; unmatched junction nucleotides: 11. The CDR3 length is 17 residues. Looked up from germline, CDR1 is SGHAT and CDR2 is FQNNGV.

The chain carries TRBV7-9 and TRBJ1-3; D gene unclear. Germline loops: CDR1 SEHNR, CDR2 FQNEAQ (reference sequence). V lost 3 bases and J 0 bases, leaving 9 bases between the germline ends. There are 15 residues in the CDR3. CDR3 amino acids: CASSFGRLSGNTIYF. Here the CDR3 DNA reads TGTGCCAGCAGCTTCGGCAGGCTCTCTGGAAACACCATATATTTT.

Notes on this clone: The junction departs from the called germline gene at one end, perhaps through a read error. The chain links TRBV28 to TRBJ2-7; 13 bases fit TRBD2. The germline gives CDR1 MDHEN, CDR2 SYDVKM. The CDR3 has 14 amino acids. As DNA, the CDR3 is TGTGCCAGCAGACCTATACTAGCGGGAGGGCCCTCAGACTTC. Its translation is CASRPILAGGPSDF.

The chain is built from TRBV5-1 and TRBJ2-7, with a possible D match to TRBD2 (5 bases). The CDR3 totals 15 residues. The V and J ends lost 4 bases and 2 bases respectively, with 16 bases between them. Per the germline V gene, CDR1 is SGHRS and CDR2 is YFSETQ. In DNA form, the CDR3 reads TGCGCCAGCAGCGATCATCCGAGGACTGCCTACGAGCAGTACTTC. Protein: CASSDHPRTAYEQYF. The full variable domain, in which reference TRBV5-1 and TRBJ2-7 provide the parts outside the CDR3, is KAGVTQTPRYLIKTRGQQVTLSCSPISGHRSVSWYQQTPGQGLQFLFEYFSETQRNKGNFPGRFSGRQFSNSRSEMNVSTLELGDSALYLCASSDHPRTAYEQYFGPGTRLTVT.

The chain joins TRBV7-2 to TRBJ1-3; no firm D call. V lost 1 base, J lost 1 base, and 5 bases lay in between. The CDR3 loop spans 14 amino acids. Germline V lookup: CDR1 SGHTA, CDR2 FQGNSA. CDR3 region: CASSLGGSGNTIYF. CDR3 DNA sequence: TGTGCCAGCAGCTTAGGAGGATCTGGAAACACCATATATTTT.

In this sample, this clone turned up once. This chain links TRBV7-9 with TRBJ1-1; D unresolved. This CDR3 is built from 15 residues. Germline V gene data show CDR1 as SEHNR and CDR2 as FQNEAQ (reference sequence). V gave up 0 bases and J gave up 6 bases, with 14 bases separating them. This CDR3 reads CASSLALDSRAEAFF. The CDR3 DNA reads as TGTGCCAGCAGCTTAGCGCTAGACTCCCGAGCTGAAGCTTTCTTT. The full variable domain, rest sourced from reference TRBV7-9 and TRBJ1-1, is DTGVSQNPRHKITKRGQNVTFRCDPISEHNRLYWYRQTLGQGPEFLTYFQNEAQLEKSRLLSDRFSAERPKGSFSTLEIQRTEQGDSAMYLCASSLALDSRAEAFFGQGTRLTVV.

The chain carries TRBV5-5 and TRBJ2-1; 12 nucleotides agree with TRBD2. Per the germline V gene, CDR1 is SGHKS and CDR2 is YYEKEE (reference sequence). V dropped 4 bases and J dropped 4; count of bases not matched to a gene: 15. The CDR3 has 19 residues. The CDR3, as DNA: TGTGCCAGCAGCCCAACTCTAGCGGGAGGGTCCGGTGCGTACAATGAGCAGTTCTTC. Its protein product is CASSPTLAGGSGAYNEQFF.